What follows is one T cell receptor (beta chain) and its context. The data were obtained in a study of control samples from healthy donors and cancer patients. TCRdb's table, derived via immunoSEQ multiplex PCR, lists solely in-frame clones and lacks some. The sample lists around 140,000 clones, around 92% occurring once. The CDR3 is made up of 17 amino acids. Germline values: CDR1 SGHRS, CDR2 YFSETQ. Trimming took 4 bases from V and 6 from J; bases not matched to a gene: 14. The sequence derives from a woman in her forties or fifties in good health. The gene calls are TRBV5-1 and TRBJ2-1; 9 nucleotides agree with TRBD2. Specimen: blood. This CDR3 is CASSTPLAGGLINEQFF. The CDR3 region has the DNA TGCGCCAGCAGCACCCCACTTGCGGGGGGGCTTATCAATGAGCAGTTCTTC.